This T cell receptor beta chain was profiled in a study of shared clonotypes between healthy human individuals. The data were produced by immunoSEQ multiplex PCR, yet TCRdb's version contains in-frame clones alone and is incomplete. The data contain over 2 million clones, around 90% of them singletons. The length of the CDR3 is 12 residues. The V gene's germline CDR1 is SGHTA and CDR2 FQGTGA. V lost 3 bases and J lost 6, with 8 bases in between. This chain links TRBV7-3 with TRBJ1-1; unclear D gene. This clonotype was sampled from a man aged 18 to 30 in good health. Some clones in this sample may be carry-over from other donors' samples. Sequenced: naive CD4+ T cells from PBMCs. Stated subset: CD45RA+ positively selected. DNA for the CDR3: TGTGCCAGCAGCTTTGGTTTTGCTGAAGCTTTCTTT. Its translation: CASSFGFAEAFF.